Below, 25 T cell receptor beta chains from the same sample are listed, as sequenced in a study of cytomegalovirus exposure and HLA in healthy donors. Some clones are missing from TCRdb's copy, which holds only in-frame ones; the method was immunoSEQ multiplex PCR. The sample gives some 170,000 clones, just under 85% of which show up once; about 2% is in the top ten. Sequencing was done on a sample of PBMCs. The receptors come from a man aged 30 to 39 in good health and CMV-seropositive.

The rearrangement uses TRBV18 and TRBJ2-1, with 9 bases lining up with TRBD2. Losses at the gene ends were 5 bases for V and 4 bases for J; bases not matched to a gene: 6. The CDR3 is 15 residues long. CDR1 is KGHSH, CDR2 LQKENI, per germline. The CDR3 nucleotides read TGTGCCAGCTCAGTCATAGCGGGGGAGTACAATGAGCAGTTCTTC. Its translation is CASSVIAGEYNEQFF.

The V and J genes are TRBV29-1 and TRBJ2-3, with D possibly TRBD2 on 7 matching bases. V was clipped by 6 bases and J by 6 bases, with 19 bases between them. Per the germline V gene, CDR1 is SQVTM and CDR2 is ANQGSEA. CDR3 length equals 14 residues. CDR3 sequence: CSVGGAPSSDTQYF. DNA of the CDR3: TGCAGCGTAGGGGGGGCACCCTCATCGGATACGCAGTATTTT.

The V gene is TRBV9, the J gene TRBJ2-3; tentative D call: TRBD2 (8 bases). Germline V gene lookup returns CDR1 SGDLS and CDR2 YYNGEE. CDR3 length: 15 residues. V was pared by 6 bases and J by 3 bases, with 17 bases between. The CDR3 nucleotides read TGTGCCAGCAACCCCGGGGGGGGACAGACAGATACGCAGTATTTT. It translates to CASNPGGGQTDTQYF.

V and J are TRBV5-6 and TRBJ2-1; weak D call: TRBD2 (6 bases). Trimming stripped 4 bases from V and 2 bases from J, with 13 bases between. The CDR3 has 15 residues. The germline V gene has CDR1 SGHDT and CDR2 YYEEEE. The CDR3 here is CASSPPGVTYNEQFF. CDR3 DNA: TGTGCCAGCAGCCCCCCGGGGGTGACCTACAATGAGCAGTTCTTC.

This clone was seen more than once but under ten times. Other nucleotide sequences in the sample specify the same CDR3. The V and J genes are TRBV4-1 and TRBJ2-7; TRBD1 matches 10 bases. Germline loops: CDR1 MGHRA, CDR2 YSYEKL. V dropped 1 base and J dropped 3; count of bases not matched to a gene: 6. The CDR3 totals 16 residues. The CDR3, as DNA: TGCGCCAGCAGCCAAGTCCCGGACAGGGGGGTCTACGAGCAGTACTTC. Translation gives CASSQVPDRGVYEQYF.

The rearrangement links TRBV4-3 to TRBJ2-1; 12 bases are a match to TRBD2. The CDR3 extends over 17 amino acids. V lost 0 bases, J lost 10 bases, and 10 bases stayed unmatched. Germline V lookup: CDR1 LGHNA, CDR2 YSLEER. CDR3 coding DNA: TGCGCCAGCAGCCAAGATTATCTAGCGGGGGGGCCATTAGAGCAGTTCTTC. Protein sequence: CASSQDYLAGGPLEQFF.

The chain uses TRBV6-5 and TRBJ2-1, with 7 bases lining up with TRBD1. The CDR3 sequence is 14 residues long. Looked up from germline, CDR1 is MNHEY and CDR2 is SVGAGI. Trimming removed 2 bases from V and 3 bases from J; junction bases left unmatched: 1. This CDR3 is CASSYRDSYNEQFF. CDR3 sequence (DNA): TGTGCCAGCAGTTACAGGGACAGCTACAATGAGCAGTTCTTC.

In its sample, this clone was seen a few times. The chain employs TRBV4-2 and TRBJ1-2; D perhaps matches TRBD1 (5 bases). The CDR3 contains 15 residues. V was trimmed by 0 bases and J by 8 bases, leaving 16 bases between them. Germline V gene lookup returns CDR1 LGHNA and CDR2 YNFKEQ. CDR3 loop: CASSQELETGAGYTF. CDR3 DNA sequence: TGTGCCAGCAGCCAAGAGTTGGAAACAGGAGCCGGCTACACCTTC.

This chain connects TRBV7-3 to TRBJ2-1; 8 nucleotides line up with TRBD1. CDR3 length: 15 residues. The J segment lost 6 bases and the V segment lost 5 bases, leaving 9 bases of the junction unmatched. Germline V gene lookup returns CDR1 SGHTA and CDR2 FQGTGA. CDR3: CASSLRTGPGNEQFF. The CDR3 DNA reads TGTGCCAGCAGCCTCCGGACAGGGCCCGGCAATGAGCAGTTCTTC.

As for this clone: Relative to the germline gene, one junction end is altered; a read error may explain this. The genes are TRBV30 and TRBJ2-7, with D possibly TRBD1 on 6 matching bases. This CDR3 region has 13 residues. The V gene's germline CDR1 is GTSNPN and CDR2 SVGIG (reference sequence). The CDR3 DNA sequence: TGTGCCTGGGGCCGGGACATTTCCTTCGAGCAGTACTTC. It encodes CAWGRDISFEQYF.

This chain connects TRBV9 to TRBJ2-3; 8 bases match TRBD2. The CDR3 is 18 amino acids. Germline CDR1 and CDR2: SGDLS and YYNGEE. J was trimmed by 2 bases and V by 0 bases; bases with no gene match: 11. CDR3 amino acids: CASSVALYERGLTDTQYF. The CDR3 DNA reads TGTGCCAGCAGCGTAGCGTTGTACGAGCGGGGGCTCACAGATACGCAGTATTTT.

The CDR3 spells CARSSSRDSQETQYF. CDR3 bases: TGTGCCAGAAGCTCCTCCCGGGACAGCCAAGAGACCCAGTACTTC. V is TRBV5-3 and J is TRBJ2-5; 7 bases are a match to TRBD1. Being an ORF, TRBV5-3 has a function that is uncertain. V lost 3 bases and J lost 1; bases outside the gene matches: 6. CDR3 length equals 15 residues.

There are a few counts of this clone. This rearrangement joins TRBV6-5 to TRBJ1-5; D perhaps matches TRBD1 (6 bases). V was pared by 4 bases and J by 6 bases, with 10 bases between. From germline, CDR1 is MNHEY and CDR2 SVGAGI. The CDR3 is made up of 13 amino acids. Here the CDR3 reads CASSFATGQPQHF. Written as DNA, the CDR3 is TGTGCCAGCAGTTTCGCGACAGGTCAGCCCCAGCATTTT.

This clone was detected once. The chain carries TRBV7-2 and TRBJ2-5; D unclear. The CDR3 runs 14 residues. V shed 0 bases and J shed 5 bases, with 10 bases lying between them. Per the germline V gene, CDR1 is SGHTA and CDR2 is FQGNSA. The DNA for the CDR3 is TGTGCCAGCAGCTTAGCTAGTAGCTGGGAGACCCAGTACTTC. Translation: CASSLASSWETQYF.

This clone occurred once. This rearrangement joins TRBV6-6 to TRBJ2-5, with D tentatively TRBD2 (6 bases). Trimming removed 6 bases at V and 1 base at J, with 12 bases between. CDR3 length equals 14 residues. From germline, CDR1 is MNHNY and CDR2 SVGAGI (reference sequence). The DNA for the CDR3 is TGTGCCAGCAGGGGTAGCGGATTCCAAGAGACCCAGTACTTC. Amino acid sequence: CASRGSGFQETQYF.

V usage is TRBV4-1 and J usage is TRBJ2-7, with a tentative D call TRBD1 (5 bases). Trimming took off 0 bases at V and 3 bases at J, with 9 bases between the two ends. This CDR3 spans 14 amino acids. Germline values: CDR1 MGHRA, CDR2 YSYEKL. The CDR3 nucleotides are TGCGCCAGCAGCCAAGATTCAGGGCACTACGAGCAGTACTTC. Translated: CASSQDSGHYEQYF.

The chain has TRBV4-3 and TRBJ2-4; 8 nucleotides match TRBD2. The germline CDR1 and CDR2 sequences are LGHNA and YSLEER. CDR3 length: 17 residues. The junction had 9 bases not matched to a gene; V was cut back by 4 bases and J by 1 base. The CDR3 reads CASSPHSGAVAKNIQYF. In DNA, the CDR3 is TGCGCCAGCAGCCCACATAGCGGGGCGGTCGCCAAAAACATTCAGTACTTC.

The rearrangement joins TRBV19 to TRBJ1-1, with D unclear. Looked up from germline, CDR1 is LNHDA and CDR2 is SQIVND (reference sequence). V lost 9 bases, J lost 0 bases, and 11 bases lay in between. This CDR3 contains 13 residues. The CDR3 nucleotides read TGTGCCAGCCGACAAGATATGAACACTGAAGCTTTCTTT. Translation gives CASRQDMNTEAFF.

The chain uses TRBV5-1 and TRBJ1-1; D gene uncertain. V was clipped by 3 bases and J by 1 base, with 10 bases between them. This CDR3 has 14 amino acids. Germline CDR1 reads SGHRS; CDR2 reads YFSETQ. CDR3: CASSWETPNTEAFF. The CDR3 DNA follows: TGCGCCAGCAGCTGGGAGACACCGAACACTGAAGCTTTCTTT.

CDR3 bases: TGTGCCATCTCGCGGGGGGAGAGGACAGATACGCAGTATTTT. It encodes CAISRGERTDTQYF. V is TRBV27 and J is TRBJ2-3; TRBD2 agrees at 8 bases. CDR3 length equals 14 residues. Per germline, CDR1 MNHEY and CDR2 SMNVEV (reference sequence). V lost 10 bases and J lost 3; bases outside the gene matches: 9.

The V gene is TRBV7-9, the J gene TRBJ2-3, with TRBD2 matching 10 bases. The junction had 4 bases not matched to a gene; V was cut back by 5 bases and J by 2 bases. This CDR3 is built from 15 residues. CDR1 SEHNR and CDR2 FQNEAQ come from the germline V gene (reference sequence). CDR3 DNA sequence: TGTGCCAGCAGCCAGCGGGGGGGAAACACAGATACGCAGTATTTT. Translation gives CASSQRGGNTDTQYF.

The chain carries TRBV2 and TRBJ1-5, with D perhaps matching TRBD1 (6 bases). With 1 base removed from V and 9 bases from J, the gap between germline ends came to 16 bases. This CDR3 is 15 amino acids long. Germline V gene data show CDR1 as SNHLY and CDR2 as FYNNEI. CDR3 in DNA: TGTGCCAGCAGTGAAGAGGGGACACGCCCTGGGCCCCAGCATTTT. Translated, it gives CASSEEGTRPGPQHF.

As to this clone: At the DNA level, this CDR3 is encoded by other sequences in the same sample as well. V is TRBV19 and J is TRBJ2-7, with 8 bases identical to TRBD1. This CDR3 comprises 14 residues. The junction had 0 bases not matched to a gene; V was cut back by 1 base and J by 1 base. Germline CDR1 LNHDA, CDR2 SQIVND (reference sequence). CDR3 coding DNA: TGTGCCAGTAGTATAGGGACAGGGTCCTACGAGCAGTACTTC. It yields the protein CASSIGTGSYEQYF.

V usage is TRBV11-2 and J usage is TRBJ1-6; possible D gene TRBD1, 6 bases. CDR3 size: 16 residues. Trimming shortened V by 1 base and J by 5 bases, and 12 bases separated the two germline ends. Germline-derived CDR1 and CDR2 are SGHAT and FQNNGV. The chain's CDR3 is CASSLVQGLHNSPLHF. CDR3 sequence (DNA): TGTGCCAGCAGCTTAGTACAGGGTCTTCATAATTCACCCCTCCACTTT.

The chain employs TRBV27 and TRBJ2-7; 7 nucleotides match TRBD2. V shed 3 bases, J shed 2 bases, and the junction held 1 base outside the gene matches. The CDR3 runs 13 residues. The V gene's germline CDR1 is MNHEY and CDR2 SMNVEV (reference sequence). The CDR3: CASSLAGAYEQYF. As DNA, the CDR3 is TGTGCCAGCAGTTTGGCGGGGGCCTACGAGCAGTACTTC.